This TCR beta chain appears in the sequencing data of a study of T cell changes during pregnancy in multiple sclerosis. The table came from immunoSEQ multiplex PCR; TCRdb's copy has only in-frame clones and leaves some out. The sample gives 55,000 to 70,000 clones, 80% to 95% of which show up once; roughly 0.3% is in the top ten. The CDR3 is 15 amino acids. The germline CDR1 and CDR2 sequences are LNHDA and SQIVND (reference sequence). The germline V and J ends were trimmed by 3 bases and 1 base, with 7 bases remaining between them. The rearrangement uses TRBV19 and TRBJ2-6; tentative D call: TRBD2 (5 bases). The TCR originated in a female donor with multiple sclerosis, enrolled in a pregnancy study. Sequenced material: CD4+ T cells from peripheral blood mononuclear cells, taken after pregnancy. CDR3 region: CASSMGVSGANVLTF. The CDR3 region has the DNA TGTGCCAGTAGTATGGGAGTGTCTGGGGCCAACGTCCTGACTTTC.